The 32 T cell receptor beta chains below all came from one sample that was sequenced in a study of neoadjuvant anti-PD-1 for oral cavity cancer. Clones were read by immunoSEQ multiplex PCR, and TCRdb kept only the in-frame ones, dropping some. The sample gives about 10,000 clones, 50% to 70% of which show up once; about 8% is in the top ten. Time point meaning: after neoadjuvant nivolumab, at surgical resection. The sequences come from tumor tissue, collected after nivolumab (anti-PD-1) treatment. These TCRs come from a person between 40 and 80 years old with oral cavity squamous cell carcinoma.

The chain couples TRBV13 to TRBJ2-2; D is unclear. The V and J ends lost 3 bases and 8 bases respectively, with 16 bases between them. This CDR3 comprises 15 residues. Germline V gives CDR1 PRHDT, CDR2 FYEKMQ (reference sequence). CDR3: CASSFPGLHRGELFF. As DNA, the CDR3 is TGTGCCAGCAGCTTCCCCGGCCTTCACCGTGGGGAGCTGTTTTTT.

This clone was observed a handful of times. The chain couples TRBV11-3 to TRBJ2-7; TRBD2 agrees at 10 bases. Germline assignment: CDR1 SGHNT and CDR2 YENEEA. The CDR3 loop spans 15 amino acids. V lost 4 bases to trimming and J lost 6 bases; unmatched junction nucleotides: 9. CDR3 loop: CASSSGGPSGGEQYF. The CDR3 DNA sequence: TGTGCCAGCAGCTCGGGTGGCCCTAGCGGGGGCGAGCAGTACTTC.

The sample holds a few counts of this clone. The chain joins TRBV2 to TRBJ2-7; D remains ambiguous. The ends were cut back, 4 bases at V and 4 bases at J, with 2 bases in the middle. The CDR3 is 10 amino acids. Germline assignment: CDR1 SNHLY and CDR2 FYNNEI. The CDR3 protein is CASSVYEQYF. CDR3 bases: TGTGCCAGCAGTGTATACGAGCAGTACTTC.

DNA of the CDR3: TGTGCCAGTAGCCCGACAGGGGGAGTCTACGAGCAGTACTTC. This sequence encodes CASSPTGGVYEQYF. The rearrangement uses TRBV19 and TRBJ2-7; 9 positions match TRBD1. V dropped 6 bases and J dropped 3; count of bases not matched to a gene: 6. There are 14 residues in the CDR3. Germline V lookup: CDR1 LNHDA, CDR2 SQIVND (reference sequence).

CDR3 DNA: TGCGCCAGCAGCCAAGACGACGATATTAACTATGGCTACACCTTC. Encoded protein: CASSQDDDINYGYTF. This chain joins TRBV4-1 and TRBJ1-2; D is unclear. Germline V CDR1 and CDR2: MGHRA, YSYEKL. The CDR3 runs 15 residues. V gave up 0 bases and J gave up 1 base, with 9 bases separating them.

The rearrangement uses TRBV4-1 and TRBJ1-1; 10 bases fit TRBD1. The germline V gene encodes CDR1 MGHRA and CDR2 YSYEKL. This CDR3 comprises 15 residues. J gave up 1 base and V 4 bases, and 3 bases lay outside the gene matches. CDR3 sequence: CASSRQGAGNTEAFF. In DNA form, the CDR3 reads TGCGCCAGCAGCCGACAGGGGGCGGGGAACACTGAAGCTTTCTTT.

The rearrangement uses TRBV27 and TRBJ2-2; the D gene could be TRBD1 or TRBD2 (5 bases each). V was pared by 6 bases and J by 2 bases, with 13 bases between. Germline V lookup: CDR1 MNHEY, CDR2 SMNVEV (reference sequence). The CDR3 sequence is 15 residues long. The CDR3, as DNA: TGTGCCAGCAGAACCTCCGGGGCCAACACCGGGGAGCTGTTTTTT. Translating it yields CASRTSGANTGELFF.

The chain has TRBV6-5 and TRBJ1-4, with 7 nucleotides matching TRBD1. From germline, CDR1 is MNHEY and CDR2 SVGAGI. This CDR3 is built from 15 residues. The V segment lost 6 bases and the J segment 5 bases; nucleotides outside the gene matches: 9. The CDR3 DNA sequence: TGTGCCAGCAGCCCTTGGGAGACAGGGAATGAAAAACTGTTTTTT. It encodes CASSPWETGNEKLFF.

J is TRBJ2-1 and V is TRBV19, with a tentative D call TRBD2 (7 bases). CDR3 size: 19 residues. The germline V gene encodes CDR1 LNHDA and CDR2 SQIVND (reference sequence). V was clipped by 7 bases and J by 2 bases, with 27 bases between them. The CDR3 loop is CASTRLAGALGGAYNEQFF. The CDR3 nucleotides read TGTGCCAGTACCCGACTGGCGGGAGCATTAGGGGGGGCCTACAATGAGCAGTTCTTC.

The genes are TRBV19 and TRBJ1-3; D might be TRBD1 (5 bases). This CDR3 region has 14 residues. The ends were cut back, 8 bases at V and 2 bases at J, with 13 bases in the middle. Germline V CDR1 and CDR2: LNHDA, SQIVND (reference sequence). This CDR3 is CASRTTAAGNTIYF. The CDR3 DNA is TGTGCCAGTCGCACGACAGCCGCTGGAAACACCATATATTTT.

This chain connects TRBV27 to TRBJ1-1; D remains unclear. The V end lost 5 bases, the J end lost 4 bases, and 14 bases lay between the germline ends. This CDR3 has 14 residues. Germline loops: CDR1 MNHEY, CDR2 SMNVEV (reference sequence). CDR3 DNA sequence: TGTGCCAGCAGTCCCCCATTGAGGTTCACTGAAGCTTTCTTT. Translating gives CASSPPLRFTEAFF.

The chain joins TRBV29-1 to TRBJ2-7; D gene uncertain. This CDR3 has 13 residues. Between the trimmed V and J ends, which lost 4 bases and 0 bases, there was a span of 10 bases. Germline assignment: CDR1 SQVTM and CDR2 ANQGSEA. The CDR3 DNA sequence: TGCAGCGTTGCGCAAACGAGCTCCTACGAGCAGTACTTC. It yields the protein CSVAQTSSYEQYF.

This chain connects TRBV6-5 to TRBJ2-2; possibly TRBD2 for D (5 bases). The CDR3 spans 14 residues. V was shortened by 6 bases and J by 5 bases, with 13 bases between the two germline ends. Looked up from germline, CDR1 is MNHEY and CDR2 is SVGAGI. This CDR3 reads CASRGDGSTGELFF. CDR3 bases: TGTGCCAGCAGGGGAGACGGTTCAACCGGGGAGCTGTTTTTT.

The chain joins TRBV10-3 to TRBJ2-3; 9 nucleotides line up with TRBD1. CDR1 and CDR2 from the germline V gene are ENHRY and SYGVKD. The CDR3 loop spans 14 amino acids. V was pared by 8 bases and J by 5 bases, with 8 bases of the junction left unmatched. CDR3 sequence: CAIRRTGEGDTQYF. CDR3 coding DNA: TGTGCCATCCGACGGACAGGGGAGGGAGATACGCAGTATTTT.

The rearrangement links TRBV6-6 to TRBJ1-2; D may be TRBD1 (6 bases). The CDR3 sequence is 12 residues long. In germline, CDR1 is MNHNY, CDR2 SVGAGI (reference sequence). V was shortened by 4 bases and J by 13 bases, with 16 bases between the two germline ends. The chain's CDR3 is CASSSGQGLLTF. DNA for the CDR3: TGTGCCAGCAGTTCGGGGCAGGGGCTCCTCACCTTC.

The gene calls are TRBV2 and TRBJ2-1, with D possibly being TRBD2 (6 bases). V lost 3 bases to trimming and J lost 14 bases, with 17 bases between them. The germline V gene has CDR1 SNHLY and CDR2 FYNNEI. The length of the CDR3 is 13 residues. The DNA of the CDR3 is TGTGCCAGCAGTGACAGGGCGGGGTTGGGGAAGTTCTTC. It yields the protein CASSDRAGLGKFF.

V usage is TRBV27 and J usage is TRBJ2-3; D may be TRBD2 (6 bases). CDR3 length: 15 amino acids. Trimming pared 5 bases from V and 0 bases from J, leaving 12 bases between. Germline-derived CDR1 and CDR2 are MNHEY and SMNVEV (reference sequence). The CDR3 sequence: CASSLSGSSTDTQYF. CDR3 sequence (DNA): TGTGCCAGCAGTCTTAGCGGTTCTAGCACAGATACGCAGTATTTT.

The rearrangement uses TRBV7-8 and TRBJ2-7, with D perhaps matching TRBD1 or TRBD2 (7 bases each). Germline values: CDR1 SGHVS, CDR2 FQNEAQ. CDR3 size: 16 residues. V dropped 1 base and J dropped 2 bases, with 15 bases sitting between them. The CDR3 sequence is CASSLGTRDSTYEQYF. Here the CDR3 DNA reads TGTGCCAGCAGCTTAGGGACTAGGGACAGTACCTACGAGCAGTACTTC. Looking up the rest from reference TRBV7-8 and TRBJ2-7 gives the full variable domain: GAGVSQSPRYKVAKRGQDVALRCDPISGHVSLFWYQQALGQGPEFLTYFQNEAQLDKSGLPSDRFFAERPEGSVSTLKIQRTQQEDSAVYLCASSLGTRDSTYEQYFGPGTRLTVT.

This chain links TRBV5-1 with TRBJ2-2; 11 nucleotides agree with TRBD2. This CDR3 contains 17 residues. V lost 7 bases to trimming and J lost 1 base; unmatched junction nucleotides: 9. Germline V lookup: CDR1 SGHRS, CDR2 YFSETQ. CDR3 sequence: CASQGLAGGLNTGELFF. CDR3 in DNA: TGCGCCAGCCAGGGGCTAGCGGGGGGCCTGAACACCGGGGAGCTGTTTTTT.

The V and J genes are TRBV2 and TRBJ1-5, with TRBD1 matching over 7 bases. The germline gives CDR1 SNHLY, CDR2 FYNNEI. Trimming took 5 bases from V and 3 from J; bases not matched to a gene: 4. There are 14 residues in the CDR3. CDR3 sequence: CASSLDRPNQPQHF. CDR3 nucleotide sequence: TGTGCCAGCAGTCTGGACAGGCCCAATCAGCCCCAGCATTTT.

The rearrangement uses TRBV5-6 and TRBJ1-6; no reliable D call. The CDR3 runs 17 residues. Trimming cost V 4 bases and J 5 bases, with 19 bases left between them. Germline lookup yields CDR1 SGHDT and CDR2 YYEEEE. CDR3 in DNA: TGTGCCAGCAGCGCCCTGGGCATCAACGCCAATAATTCACCCCTCCACTTT. Amino acids: CASSALGINANNSPLHF.

The chain uses TRBV4-2 and TRBJ2-1; TRBD2 matches at 8 bases. CDR3 size: 17 residues. Trimming took 5 bases from V and 6 from J; bases not matched to a gene: 15. Germline V gene data show CDR1 as LGHNA and CDR2 as YNFKEQ. CDR3 coding DNA: TGTGCCAGCAGCGAACCTACCGGGACTAGAGGTGCCAATGAGCAGTTCTTC. It is translated as CASSEPTGTRGANEQFF.

This sequence joins TRBV5-1 and TRBJ1-4; possible D gene TRBD1, 5 bases. This CDR3 has 16 residues. V was cut by 2 bases and J by 0 bases, with 11 bases left in between. CDR1 SGHRS and CDR2 YFSETQ come from the germline V gene. The chain's CDR3 is CASSLSRDPTNEKLFF. CDR3 DNA: TGCGCCAGCAGCTTATCAAGGGACCCAACTAATGAAAAACTGTTTTTT.

The chain joins TRBV25-1 to TRBJ1-1, with 8 bases lining up with TRBD1. The germline gives CDR1 MGHDK, CDR2 SYGVNS. This CDR3 has 14 amino acids. The junction had 4 bases not matched to a gene; V was cut back by 6 bases and J by 1 base. The CDR3 sequence: CASRKQGANTEAFF. The CDR3 region has the DNA TGTGCCAGCAGAAAGCAGGGGGCGAACACTGAAGCTTTCTTT.

The chain is built from TRBV11-3 and TRBJ1-6; the D is unclear. CDR3 length: 15 residues. V lost 6 bases, J lost 9 bases, and 18 bases lay in between. The germline V gene encodes CDR1 SGHNT and CDR2 YENEEA. The CDR3 bases are TGTGCCAGCAGGCGAAGGACCTCCAAGGGTTCACCCCTCCACTTT. This translates into CASRRRTSKGSPLHF.

This chain uses TRBV7-2 with TRBJ1-2; D remains unclear. With 6 bases removed from V and 8 bases from J, the gap between germline ends came to 13 bases. Germline lookup yields CDR1 SGHTA and CDR2 FQGNSA. This CDR3 comprises 12 residues. The CDR3 loop is CASSLDLEGYTF. The CDR3 nucleotides are TGTGCCAGCAGTCTGGACCTGGAGGGCTACACCTTC.

The J gene is TRBJ2-3, the V gene TRBV27, with D hard to call. Between the trimmed V and J ends, which lost 2 bases and 2 bases, there was a span of 5 bases. This CDR3 is 13 amino acids long. Germline V gives CDR1 MNHEY, CDR2 SMNVEV (reference sequence). The chain's CDR3 is CASSLKATDTQYF. In nucleotides, the CDR3 is TGTGCCAGCAGTTTAAAGGCCACAGATACGCAGTATTTT.

The chain uses TRBV10-2 and TRBJ1-5; maybe TRBD1 (6 bases). There are 15 residues in the CDR3. Germline CDR1 and CDR2: WSHSY and SAAADI. Trimming shortened V by 6 bases and J by 7 bases, and 19 bases separated the two germline ends. The CDR3 loop reads CASREPGAVGQPQHF. The DNA for the CDR3 is TGCGCCAGCAGGGAACCGGGGGCTGTCGGCCAGCCCCAGCATTTT.

In this sample, this clone is large. V and J are TRBV18 and TRBJ1-5; D not resolved. Trimming removed 3 bases from V and 2 bases from J, with 2 bases in between. Germline CDR1 and CDR2: KGHSH and LQKENI. The CDR3 contains 12 residues. The CDR3 nucleotides are TGTGCCAGCTCACCTGGCAATCAGCCCCAGCATTTT. It is translated as CASSPGNQPQHF.

The V gene is TRBV13, the J gene TRBJ2-2, with 9 bases aligning to TRBD1. CDR1 PRHDT and CDR2 FYEKMQ come from the germline V gene (reference sequence). This CDR3 contains 16 residues. The J segment lost 6 bases and the V segment lost 5 bases, leaving 10 bases of the junction unmatched. The CDR3 sequence is CASSPPSGQGPGELFF. The CDR3 nucleotides are TGTGCCAGCAGCCCCCCCTCGGGACAGGGACCCGGGGAGCTGTTTTTT.

The CDR3 DNA reads as TGTGCCAGCACTCTCCTGAGCGGGGTCTCGAATGAGCAGTTCTTC. Protein product: CASTLLSGVSNEQFF. The V call is TRBV2, the J call TRBJ2-1; 7 bases are shared with TRBD2. CDR3 size: 15 residues. The trim removed 7 bases at V and 7 bases at J, leaving 13 bases unmatched. Germline V gene lookup returns CDR1 SNHLY and CDR2 FYNNEI.

The genes are TRBV15 and TRBJ1-2; D not certain. The CDR3 loop spans 14 amino acids. The germline V gene has CDR1 LNHNV and CDR2 YYDKDF (reference sequence). V lost 7 bases, J lost 0 bases, and 12 bases lay in between. The CDR3 is CATTPSRANYGYTF. The CDR3 DNA follows: TGTGCCACCACCCCATCACGGGCTAACTATGGCTACACCTTC.